The T cell receptor beta chain under discussion was sequenced for a study of blood T cell repertoires in COVID-19. Background on the study: COVID-19 samples, acute and convalescent, were from the United States, Italy and Spain. PBMCs, B-cell-depleted T cells, or T cells were the source of the cDNA or gDNA that made up the material.

Germline CDR1 is SGHNT and CDR2 is YENEEA. The CDR3 length is 14 residues. V dropped 6 bases and J dropped 1 base, with 12 bases sitting between them. In the original workflow: Amplification of reference gene primers provided the estimated nucleated cell counts. TCRdb's table, derived via immunoSEQ multiplex PCR, lists solely in-frame clones and lacks some. The V and J calls and clone size were taken over from that table, and D and trimming were inferred from the DNA. Of 120,000 to 150,000 clones listed, roughly 84% are singletons. The rearrangement uses TRBV11-3 and TRBJ1-2; D might be TRBD1 (5 bases). Sequencing was done on a sample of peripheral blood. This TCR came from a human donor in a cohort sampled during active COVID-19. In DNA form, the CDR3 reads TGTGCCAGCAGACCCGGGGGGGATAACTATGGCTACACCTTC. Its protein product is CASRPGGDNYGYTF.